A selection of T cell receptor beta chains follows, all from one sample in a study of Graves' ophthalmopathy and Graves' hyperthyroidism. TCRdb passed the multiplex PCR reads through MiXCR, listing each CDR3 protein once. The sample shows under 200,000 distinct CDR3 sequences, about 40% of them seen only once. The specimen sequenced was peripheral blood. These receptors all stem from a woman aged 35 to 49 with Graves' ophthalmopathy. Each CDR3 is given with its conserved first and last residue. D genes are given only for firm matches. Rows give clone size only sometimes, using once, few, many, or a class for an expanded clone.

V gene	clone size	J gene	D gene	CDR3 protein	CDR3 DNA
TRBV5-1	many	TRBJ2-5	TRBD1	CASSFLGQGGETQYF	TGCGCCAGCAGCTTCTTGGGACAGGGTGGAGAGACCCAGTACTTC
TRBV5-5	many	TRBJ2-7	TRBD2	CASSLEGLAVDEQYF	TGTGCCAGCAGCTTGGAGGGACTAGCGGTCGACGAGCAGTACTTC
TRBV6-2/TRBV6-3	many	TRBJ2-2	NA	CASRGRADTGELFF	TGTGCCTCGCGGGGGCGCGCGGACACCGGGGAGCTGTTTTTT
TRBV7-9	NA	TRBJ1-5	TRBD1	CASSLGQGQQPQHF	TGTGCCAGCAGCTTAGGACAGGGGCAACAGCCCCAGCATTTT
TRBV6-2/TRBV6-3	many	TRBJ1-5	NA	CASSSGRNNQPQHF	TGTGCCAGCAGTTCGGGGCGGAACAATCAGCCCCAGCATTTT
TRBV7-2	many	TRBJ2-5	NA	CASSLARARRETQYF	TGTGCCAGCAGCTTAGCCCGGGCCCGCCGCGAGACCCAGTACTTC
TRBV11-2	many	TRBJ2-7	NA	CASSLDGGYEQYF	TGTGCCAGCAGCTTAGATGGAGGGTACGAGCAGTACTTC
TRBV6-1	few	TRBJ1-1	NA	CASRAGGGISEAFF	TGTGCCAGCAGAGCGGGTGGGGGGATCTCTGAAGCTTTCTTT
TRBV6-1	NA	TRBJ2-5	NA	CASSPFEGRTQETQYF	TGTGCCAGCAGCCCCTTTGAGGGGAGGACCCAAGAGACCCAGTACTTC
TRBV27	many	TRBJ2-2	NA	CASSLSPPSGMSTGELFF	TGTGCCAGCAGTTTATCGCCCCCATCCGGGATGAGTACCGGGGAGCTGTTTTTT
TRBV9	many	TRBJ1-5	TRBD1	CASSVGQGDQPQHF	TGTGCCAGCAGCGTAGGCCAGGGGGATCAGCCCCAGCATTTT
TRBV5-1	NA	TRBJ1-2	TRBD1	CASSLAGGENGYTF	TGCGCCAGCAGCTTGGCAGGGGGCGAGAATGGCTACACCTTC
TRBV6-2/TRBV6-3	NA	TRBJ1-5	NA	CASRRGESGNQPQHF	TGTGCCAGCAGACGCGGGGAGTCCGGCAATCAGCCCCAGCATTTT
TRBV10-3	many	TRBJ2-3	TRBD2	CAISDPQLRGEPDTQYF	TGTGCCATCAGTGACCCCCAGCTCCGGGGGGAACCAGATACGCAGTATTTT
TRBV28	NA	TRBJ2-7	NA	CASSSSWVDPYEQYF	TGTGCCAGCAGTTCCTCCTGGGTGGACCCCTACGAGCAGTACTTC
TRBV12-3/TRBV12-4	NA	TRBJ2-7	NA	CASSLGANVLEQYF	TGTGCCAGCAGTTTAGGCGCGAACGTCCTCGAGCAGTACTTC
TRBV11-1	few	TRBJ2-5	TRBD1	CASSARGKGATQYF	TGTGCCAGCAGCGCCAGGGGGAAGGGGGCGACCCAGTACTTC
TRBV6-1	many	TRBJ2-2	NA	CASRDLVATNTGELFF	TGTGCCAGCAGGGACCTAGTAGCGACGAACACCGGGGAGCTGTTTTTT
TRBV12-3/TRBV12-4	many	TRBJ1-1	NA	CASSKSQGLVAFF	TGTGCCAGCAGTAAATCTCAGGGTCTCGTAGCTTTCTTT
TRBV24-1	many	TRBJ2-5	NA	CATSARGAGETQYF	TGTGCCACCAGTGCTCGGGGGGCCGGAGAGACCCAGTACTTC
TRBV14	many	TRBJ2-6	NA	CASSPSSGANVLTF	TGTGCCAGCAGTCCTAGCTCTGGGGCCAACGTCCTGACTTTC
TRBV19	many	TRBJ1-2	NA	CASSIPRHNYGYTF	TGTGCCAGTAGTATCCCCAGACATAACTATGGCTACACCTTC
TRBV29-1	many	TRBJ2-5	NA	CSVGIAVIQETQYF	TGCAGCGTGGGAATAGCGGTGATACAAGAGACCCAGTACTTC
TRBV24-1	NA	TRBJ2-5	NA	CATSDFGTMETQYF	TGTGCCACCAGTGATTTTGGAACCATGGAGACCCAGTACTTC
TRBV19	many	TRBJ1-3	TRBD1	CASSTSRTGDQPNSGNTIYF	TGTGCCAGTAGTACCTCCCGGACAGGGGACCAGCCCAACTCTGGAAACACCATATATTTT
TRBV5-5	many	TRBJ2-7	TRBD1	CASSPPGQNYEQYF	TGTGCCAGCAGCCCCCCGGGACAGAACTACGAGCAGTACTTC
TRBV19	many	TRBJ1-2	NA	CASTPGGAALNYGYTF	TGTGCCAGTACCCCCGGGGGGGCGGCTTTAAACTATGGCTACACCTTC
TRBV29-1	NA	TRBJ2-5	TRBD1	CSATPGQDQETQYF	TGCAGCGCCACCCCGGGACAGGACCAAGAGACCCAGTACTTC
TRBV2	many	TRBJ1-5	TRBD1	CASMKGTGSNQPQHF	TGTGCCAGCATGAAGGGGACAGGGAGCAATCAGCCCCAGCATTTT
TRBV4-1	many	TRBJ1-1	NA	CASRGAVSEAFF	TGCGCCAGCAGGGGTGCGGTCAGCGAAGCTTTCTTT
TRBV12-3/TRBV12-4	many	TRBJ1-5	TRBD1	CASSVGTGVGQPQHF	TGTGCCAGCAGTGTGGGGACAGGGGTTGGACAGCCCCAGCATTTT
TRBV25-1	NA	TRBJ1-1	NA	CASSEYPGETVAFF	TGTGCCAGCAGTGAATACCCAGGGGAGACAGTAGCTTTCTTT
TRBV7-3	NA	TRBJ1-1	NA	CASSLTPQENTEAFF	TGTGCCAGCAGCTTAACTCCCCAGGAGAACACTGAAGCTTTCTTT
TRBV29-1	NA	TRBJ1-2	NA	CSVDEFGHGYTF	TGCAGCGTTGACGAGTTCGGTCATGGCTACACCTTC
TRBV12-3/TRBV12-4	NA	TRBJ1-5	NA	CASSLLEGQGTQPQHF	TGTGCCAGCAGTCTCCTGGAAGGGCAGGGGACGCAGCCCCAGCATTTT
TRBV4-2	once	TRBJ2-7	NA	CASSQEEGTLSYEQYF	TGTGCCAGCAGCCAGGAAGAAGGGACACTCTCCTACGAGCAGTACTTC
TRBV20-1	many	TRBJ1-2	NA	CSALSGADHGYTF	TGCAGTGCCCTGTCCGGGGCTGACCATGGCTACACCTTC
TRBV12-3/TRBV12-4	many	TRBJ1-1	NA	CASRSQGHQNTEAFF	TGTGCCAGCAGGAGCCAGGGACATCAGAACACTGAAGCTTTCTTT
TRBV27	NA	TRBJ2-5	NA	CASSSSRDATQYF	TGTGCCAGCAGTTCGTCCCGGGACGCGACCCAGTACTTC
TRBV29-1	NA	TRBJ1-2	TRBD1	CSVALSGTGSYGYTF	TGCAGCGTCGCGCTTTCTGGGACAGGGTCTTATGGCTACACCTTC
TRBV24-1	NA	TRBJ1-2	NA	CATSGSGYGYTF	TGTGCCACCAGTGGCTCAGGGTACGGCTACACCTTC
TRBV4-1	once	TRBJ1-1	NA	CASSLPRGDEAFF	TGCGCCAGCAGTCTCCCTCGAGGAGATGAAGCTTTCTTT
TRBV20-1	many	TRBJ2-4	NA	CSARDMVAKNIQYF	TGCAGTGCTAGAGATATGGTAGCCAAAAACATTCAGTACTTC
TRBV11-2	NA	TRBJ1-1	NA	CASSLVVQGPNTEAFF	TGTGCCAGCAGCTTAGTCGTACAGGGACCGAACACTGAAGCTTTCTTT
TRBV6-1	NA	TRBJ2-7	NA	CASSTSGTGGIYEQYF	TGTGCCAGCAGTACCTCCGGGACTGGAGGAATATACGAGCAGTACTTC
TRBV6-1	NA	TRBJ1-6	NA	CASRPRDSPLHF	TGTGCCAGCAGGCCCAGGGATTCACCCCTCCACTTT
TRBV7-2	NA	TRBJ2-7	NA	CASSLGQIYYEQYF	TGTGCCAGCAGCTTAGGACAGATATACTACGAGCAGTACTTC
TRBV6-5	many	TRBJ1-2	NA	CASSLKGSYTF	TGTGCCAGCAGTCTAAAGGGGAGCTACACCTTC
TRBV7-9	many	TRBJ2-7	NA	CASTGDSYEQYF	TGTGCCAGCACCGGCGATTCCTACGAGCAGTACTTC
TRBV7-2	NA	TRBJ2-7	NA	CASSHTGLDYEQYF	TGTGCCAGCAGCCACACAGGATTAGACTACGAGCAGTACTTC
TRBV19	many	TRBJ2-7	NA	CASGTGPYEQYF	TGTGCCAGCGGGACGGGACCCTACGAGCAGTACTTC
TRBV20-1	NA	TRBJ1-6	TRBD1	CSTSRTGDRSPLHF	TGCAGTACCTCCCGGACAGGGGACAGGTCACCCCTCCACTTT
TRBV5-1	NA	TRBJ2-2	TRBD2	CASRPVAGVGTGELFF	TGCGCCAGCAGACCTGTAGCGGGAGTGGGGACCGGGGAGCTGTTTTTT
TRBV12-3/TRBV12-4	few	TRBJ1-2	NA	CASSPRQGYGYTF	TGTGCCAGCAGTCCGCGGCAGGGGTATGGCTACACCTTC